The 6 T cell receptor beta chains below were found in one sample sequenced in a study of T cell responses to AZD1222 COVID-19 vaccine. TCRdb's table, derived via immunoSEQ multiplex PCR, lists solely in-frame clones and lacks some. The table lists roughly 170,000 clones, roughly 94% of them singletons. The material was peripheral blood, obtained 28 days after the second AZD1222 dose. The receptors shown here come from an adult who received the AZD1222 COVID-19 vaccine.

This clone has a single count. The genes are TRBV7-9 and TRBJ2-7, with D perhaps assigned TRBD1 or TRBD2 (5 bases each). The CDR3 is 15 amino acids. Deletions cut 5 bases from V and 4 bases from J, with 18 bases between. CDR1 and CDR2 (germline): SEHNR, FQNEAQ (reference sequence). The CDR3 DNA sequence: TGTGCCAGCAGCGCCGTCGGGGCCTTGGGATACGAGCAGTACTTC. This gives the protein CASSAVGALGYEQYF.

The V and J genes are TRBV27 and TRBJ2-7; 9 positions agree with TRBD2. CDR3 size: 15 residues. CDR1 is MNHEY, CDR2 SMNVEV, per germline (reference sequence). After removal of 4 bases from V and 5 bases from J, the junction contained 9 bases not matched to a gene. As DNA, the CDR3 is TGTGCCAGCAGTTCGACGGAGGCGGGAGGGCACGAGCAGTACTTC. Protein product: CASSSTEAGGHEQYF.

This sequence joins TRBV19 and TRBJ1-1; perhaps TRBD1 as D (5 bases). V dropped 5 bases and J dropped 0 bases, with 13 bases sitting between them. CDR1 is LNHDA, CDR2 SQIVND, per germline (reference sequence). This CDR3 has 15 residues. The DNA for the CDR3 is TGTGCCAGTAGTGTGCCTGGGGGGGTGAACACTGAAGCTTTCTTT. Residues: CASSVPGGVNTEAFF.

The gene calls are TRBV6-6 and TRBJ1-5, with 8 bases fitting TRBD1. In germline, CDR1 is MNHNY, CDR2 SVGAGI (reference sequence). The CDR3 has 15 amino acids. The ends lost 5 bases at V and 4 bases at J; junction bases unmatched: 7. CDR3 bases: TGTGCCAGCAGTCATTATAGACAGGGGAATCAGCCCCAGCATTTT. This gives the protein CASSHYRQGNQPQHF.

This clone was seen only once. The CDR3 is CASSEAKSYGFSGNTIYF. The CDR3 bases are TGTGCCAGCAGTGAAGCAAAGAGTTACGGGTTCTCTGGAAACACCATATATTTT. The chain recombines TRBV2 with TRBJ1-3; the D is unclear. The CDR3 has 18 amino acids. Germline CDR1 is SNHLY and CDR2 is FYNNEI. V was pared by 0 bases and J by 0 bases, with 15 bases between. Full variable domain (remainder filled in from reference TRBV2 and TRBJ1-3): EPEVTQTPSHQVTQMGQEVILRCVPISNHLYFYWYRQILGQKVEFLVSFYNNEISEKSEIFDDQFSVERPDGSNFTLKIRSTKLEDSAMYFCASSEAKSYGFSGNTIYFGEGSWLTVV.

V gene TRBV19 combines with J gene TRBJ1-1, with TRBD1 as a possible D gene (6 bases). The V and J ends lost 5 bases and 4 bases respectively, with 17 bases between them. The V gene's germline CDR1 is LNHDA and CDR2 SQIVND (reference sequence). This CDR3 spans 15 amino acids. For the CDR3, the DNA is TGTGCCAGTAGTTATCTACAGGGAGACGGCACTGAAGCTTTCTTT. Protein: CASSYLQGDGTEAFF.